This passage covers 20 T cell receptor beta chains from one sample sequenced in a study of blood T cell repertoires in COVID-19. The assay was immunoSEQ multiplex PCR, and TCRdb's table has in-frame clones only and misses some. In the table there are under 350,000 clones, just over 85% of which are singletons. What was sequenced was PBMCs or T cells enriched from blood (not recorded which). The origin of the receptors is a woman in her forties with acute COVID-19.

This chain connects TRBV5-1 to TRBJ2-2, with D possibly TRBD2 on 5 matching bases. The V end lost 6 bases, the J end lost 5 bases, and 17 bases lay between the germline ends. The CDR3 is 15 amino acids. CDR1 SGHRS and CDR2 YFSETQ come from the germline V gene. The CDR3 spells CASKKSVGDTGELFF. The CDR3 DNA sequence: TGCGCCAGCAAGAAGTCTGTGGGAGATACCGGGGAGCTGTTTTTT.

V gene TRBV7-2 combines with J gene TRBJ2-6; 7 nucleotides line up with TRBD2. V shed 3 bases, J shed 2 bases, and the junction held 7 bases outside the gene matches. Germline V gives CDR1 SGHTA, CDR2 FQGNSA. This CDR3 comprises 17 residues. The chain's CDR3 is CASSFGRGPTGANVLTF. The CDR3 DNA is TGTGCCAGCAGCTTTGGGAGGGGCCCGACTGGGGCCAACGTCCTGACTTTC.

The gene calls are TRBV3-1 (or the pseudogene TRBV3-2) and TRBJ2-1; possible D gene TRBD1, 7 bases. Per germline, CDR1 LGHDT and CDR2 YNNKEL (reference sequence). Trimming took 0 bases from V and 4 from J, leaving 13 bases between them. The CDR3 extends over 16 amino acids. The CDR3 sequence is CASSQEKGAGYNEQFF. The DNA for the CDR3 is TGTGCCAGCAGCCAAGAGAAGGGGGCGGGGTACAATGAGCAGTTCTTC.

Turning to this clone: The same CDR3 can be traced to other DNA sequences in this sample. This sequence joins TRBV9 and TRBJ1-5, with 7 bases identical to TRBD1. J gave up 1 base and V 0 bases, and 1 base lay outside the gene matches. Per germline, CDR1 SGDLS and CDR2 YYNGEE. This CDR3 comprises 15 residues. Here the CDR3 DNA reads TGTGCCAGCAGCGTAGGACAGGGAAGCAATCAGCCCCAGCATTTT. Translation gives CASSVGQGSNQPQHF.

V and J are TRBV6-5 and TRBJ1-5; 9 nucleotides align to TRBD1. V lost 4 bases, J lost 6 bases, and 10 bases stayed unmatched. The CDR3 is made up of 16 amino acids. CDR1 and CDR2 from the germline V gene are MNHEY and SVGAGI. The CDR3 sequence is CASSSKPGTGSQPQHF. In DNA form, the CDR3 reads TGTGCCAGCAGTTCTAAACCCGGGACAGGGAGTCAGCCCCAGCATTTT.

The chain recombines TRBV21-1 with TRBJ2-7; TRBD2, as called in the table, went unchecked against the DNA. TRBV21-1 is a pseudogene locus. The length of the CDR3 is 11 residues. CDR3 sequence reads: CASSKGSEQYF. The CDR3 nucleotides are TGTGCCAGCAGCAAAGGGAGCGAGCAGTACTTC.

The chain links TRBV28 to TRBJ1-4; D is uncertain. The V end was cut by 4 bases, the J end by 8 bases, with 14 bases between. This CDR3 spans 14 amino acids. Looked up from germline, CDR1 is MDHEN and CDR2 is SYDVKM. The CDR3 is CASSSTGVSEKLFF. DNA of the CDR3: TGTGCCAGCAGTTCGACCGGGGTGAGCGAAAAACTGTTTTTT.

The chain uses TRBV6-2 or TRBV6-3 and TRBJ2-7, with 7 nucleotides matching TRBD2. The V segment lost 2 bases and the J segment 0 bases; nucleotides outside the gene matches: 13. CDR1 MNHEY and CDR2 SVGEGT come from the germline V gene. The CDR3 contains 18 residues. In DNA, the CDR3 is TGTGCCAGCAGTTACAGTACTAGCGAGCCCGGCGGCTCCTACGAGCAGTACTTC. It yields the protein CASSYSTSEPGGSYEQYF.

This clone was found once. Here the CDR3 DNA reads TGTGCCAGCAGTGAAGGTCGTAACTCCTACGAGCAGTACTTC. It codes for CASSEGRNSYEQYF. V and J are TRBV6-1 and TRBJ2-7; D ambiguous. CDR3 length equals 14 residues. Trimming removed 1 base at V and 0 bases at J, with 7 bases between. The germline CDR1 and CDR2 sequences are MNHNS and SASEGT.

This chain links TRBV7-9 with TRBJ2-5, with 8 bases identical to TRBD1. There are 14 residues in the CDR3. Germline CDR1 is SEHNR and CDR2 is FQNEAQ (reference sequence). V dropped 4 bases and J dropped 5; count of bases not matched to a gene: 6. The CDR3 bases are TGTGCCAGCAGCTCCGGACAGGGCGAGGAGACCCAGTACTTC. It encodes CASSSGQGEETQYF.

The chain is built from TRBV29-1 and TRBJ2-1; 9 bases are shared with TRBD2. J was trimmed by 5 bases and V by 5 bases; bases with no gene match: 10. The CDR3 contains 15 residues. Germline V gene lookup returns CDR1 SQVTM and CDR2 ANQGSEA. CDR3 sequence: CSVPGRAGGHNEQFF. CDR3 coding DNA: TGCAGCGTTCCCGGTAGAGCGGGAGGCCACAATGAGCAGTTCTTC.

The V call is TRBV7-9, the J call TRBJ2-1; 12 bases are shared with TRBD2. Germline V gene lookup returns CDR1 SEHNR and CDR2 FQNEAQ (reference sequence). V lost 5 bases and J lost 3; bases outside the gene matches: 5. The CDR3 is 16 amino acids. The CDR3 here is CASSKLAGGIYNEQFF. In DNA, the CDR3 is TGTGCCAGCAGCAAGCTAGCGGGGGGGATCTACAATGAGCAGTTCTTC.

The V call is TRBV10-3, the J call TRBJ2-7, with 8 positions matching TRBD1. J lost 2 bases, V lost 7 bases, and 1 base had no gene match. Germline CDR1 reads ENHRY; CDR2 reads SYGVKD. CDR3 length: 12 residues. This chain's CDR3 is CAIMDRAYEQYF. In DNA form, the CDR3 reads TGTGCCATCATGGACAGGGCCTACGAGCAGTACTTC.

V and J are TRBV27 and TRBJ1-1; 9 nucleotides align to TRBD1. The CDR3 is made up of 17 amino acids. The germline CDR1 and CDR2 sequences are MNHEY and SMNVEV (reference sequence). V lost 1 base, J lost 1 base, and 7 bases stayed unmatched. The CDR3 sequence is CASSLWGTGSWNTEAFF. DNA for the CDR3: TGTGCCAGCAGTTTATGGGGGACAGGGTCATGGAACACTGAAGCTTTCTTT.

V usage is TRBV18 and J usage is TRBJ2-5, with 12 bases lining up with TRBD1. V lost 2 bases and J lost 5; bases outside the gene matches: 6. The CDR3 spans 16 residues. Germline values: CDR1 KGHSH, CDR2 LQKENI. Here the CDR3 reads CASSPTGQGAGETQYF. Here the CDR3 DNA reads TGTGCCAGCTCACCAACGGGACAGGGGGCCGGGGAGACCCAGTACTTC. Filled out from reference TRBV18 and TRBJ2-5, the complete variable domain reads NAGVMQNPRHLVRRRGQEARLRCSPMKGHSHVYWYRQLPEEGLKFMVYLQKENIIDESGMPKERFSAEFPKEGPSILRIQQVVRGDSAAYFCASSPTGQGAGETQYFGPGTRLLVL.

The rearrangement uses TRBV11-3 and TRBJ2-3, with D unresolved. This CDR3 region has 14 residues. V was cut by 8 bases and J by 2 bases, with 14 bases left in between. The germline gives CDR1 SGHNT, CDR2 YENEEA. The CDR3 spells CASRRKQITDTQYF. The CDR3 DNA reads TGTGCCAGCCGCCGAAAACAGATCACAGATACGCAGTATTTT.

The CDR3 DNA reads as TGTGCCAGCAGCTTGGGGACAGCTTTAAAGAGAGCTGACGAGCAGTACTTC. This translates into CASSLGTALKRADEQYF. This chain connects TRBV5-5 to TRBJ2-7; D is perhaps TRBD1 (6 bases). The germline gives CDR1 SGHKS, CDR2 YYEKEE (reference sequence). V lost 0 bases to trimming and J lost 5 bases, with 21 bases between them. The CDR3 consists of 17 residues.

CDR3 nucleotide sequence: TGTGCCACCAGCAGCGGGACTAGCACAGATACGCAGTATTTT. As protein: CATSSGTSTDTQYF. The chain uses TRBV15 and TRBJ2-3; possibly TRBD2 for D (6 bases). This CDR3 contains 14 residues. Germline V gene lookup returns CDR1 LNHNV and CDR2 YYDKDF (reference sequence). V was shortened by 3 bases and J by 0 bases, with 7 bases between the two germline ends.

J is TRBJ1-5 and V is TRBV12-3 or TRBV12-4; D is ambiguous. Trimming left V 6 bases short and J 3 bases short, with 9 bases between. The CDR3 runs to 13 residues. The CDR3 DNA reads TGTGCCAGCAGGGGAGGTCCCAATCAGCCCCAGCATTTT. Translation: CASRGGPNQPQHF.

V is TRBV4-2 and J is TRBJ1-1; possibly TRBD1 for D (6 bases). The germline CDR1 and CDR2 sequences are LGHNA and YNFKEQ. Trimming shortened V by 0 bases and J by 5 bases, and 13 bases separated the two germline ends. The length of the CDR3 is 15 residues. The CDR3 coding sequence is TGTGCCAGCAGCCAAGATGTTAAGGGGGGGACTGAAGCTTTCTTT. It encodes CASSQDVKGGTEAFF.